Only one count was recorded for the clone carrying this T cell receptor beta chain. Assay used: immunoSEQ multiplex PCR; TCRdb lists only in-frame clones, some missing. The sample has 70,000 or so clones; 93% are singletons. Germline V lookup: CDR1 SGHVS, CDR2 FNYEAQ. The V gene lost 1 base and the J gene lost 8 bases, with 17 bases spanning the gap. This CDR3 has 16 residues. This sample was taken from a study of PD-1 blockade in classical Hodgkin lymphoma. The time point: newly diagnosed, previously untreated cHL patient sample. Sequences were obtained from peripheral blood mononuclear cells (PBMCs). This receptor was obtained from a human donor with classical Hodgkin lymphoma. The chain joins TRBV7-6 to TRBJ1-4; D is possibly TRBD1 (6 bases). The CDR3 DNA is TGTGCCAGCAGCTTAGATTCCGGGACACTGGAGGAAAAACTGTTTTTT. This sequence encodes CASSLDSGTLEEKLFF.